A single sample is the source of the 19 T cell receptor beta chains below, sequenced in a study of T cells in Graves' hyperthyroidism and ophthalmopathy. RNA transcripts served as the template for amplifying TCR beta CDR3 regions. HTBI primers were employed in a first-round RT-PCR of the TCR CDR3. TCRdb ran MiXCR on the multiplex PCR reads and lists one entry per CDR3 protein. Of approximately 260,000 distinct CDR3 sequences in the sample, over 12% were seen once. What was sequenced was blood. Receptors were obtained from a woman between 45 and 60 years old with Graves' hyperthyroidism that later progressed to Graves' ophthalmopathy.

In its sample, this clonotype was seen many times. This chain uses TRBV5-6 with TRBJ2-1; 8 bases map to TRBD2. This CDR3 has 15 residues. The V and J ends lost 3 bases and 7 bases, in that order; junction bases with no gene match: 9. Germline V gene lookup returns CDR1 SGHDT and CDR2 YYEEEE. The CDR3 nucleotides are TGTGCCAGCAGCTCCTGGACTAGCCGGACTAATGAGCAGTTCTTC. Encoded protein: CASSSWTSRTNEQFF. Using reference TRBV5-6 and TRBJ2-1 for the parts outside the CDR3, the full variable domain is DAGVTQSPTHLIKTRGQQVTLRCSPKSGHDTVSWYQQALGQGPQFIFQYYEEEERQRGNFPDRFSGHQFPNYSSELNVNALLLGDSALYLCASSSWTSRTNEQFFGPGTRLTVL.

This clonotype was detected many times. The gene calls are TRBV2 and TRBJ2-1, with TRBD2 identical over 9 bases. CDR3 length: 15 amino acids. Germline V CDR1 and CDR2: SNHLY, FYNNEI. V shed 7 bases, J shed 6 bases, and the junction held 10 bases outside the gene matches. CDR3 sequence: CASTLSGSVVNEQFF. CDR3 nucleotides: TGTGCCAGCACCCTTAGCGGGAGTGTTGTCAATGAGCAGTTCTTC.

V usage is TRBV18 and J usage is TRBJ2-7, with 9 bases aligning to TRBD1. CDR1 and CDR2 from the germline V gene are KGHSH and LQKENI. The CDR3 is 14 residues long. Trimming at V came to 5 bases and at J to 6 bases, leaving 8 bases not matched to a gene. CDR3 coding DNA: TGTGCCAGCTCAGGAGGGACAGGGTTTACCGAGCAGTACTTC. The encoded protein is CASSGGTGFTEQYF.

The chain employs TRBV7-9 and TRBJ1-3, with D uncertain. Germline-derived CDR1 and CDR2 are SEHNR and FQNEAQ (reference sequence). The ends were cut back, 1 base at V and 2 bases at J, with 6 bases in the middle. The CDR3 is 14 amino acids. The CDR3 loop is CASSLGFTGNTIYF. The CDR3, as DNA: TGTGCCAGCAGCTTAGGGTTCACTGGAAACACCATATATTTT.

This clonotype was seen a single time. Just one base apart from a much larger clone, this may be a read error. V gene TRBV5-8 combines with J gene TRBJ2-2; D assignment may be TRBD1 or TRBD2 (5 bases each). The CDR3 runs 13 residues. CDR1 and CDR2 (germline): SGHTS, YDEGEE. With 5 bases removed from V and 6 bases from J, the gap between germline ends came to 11 bases. Here the CDR3 reads CASSQGRPGELFF. CDR3 nucleotide sequence: TGTGCCAGCAGTCAGGGACGACCCGGGGAGCTGTTTTTT.

This clonotype was seen ten or more times. This rearrangement joins TRBV6-2 or TRBV6-3 to TRBJ1-1, with 8 bases matching TRBD1. CDR3 length: 12 residues. V lost 7 bases to trimming and J lost 10 bases; unmatched junction nucleotides: 8. Germline V CDR1 and CDR2: MNHEY, SVGEGT. CDR3 coding DNA: TGTGCCAGCAACGACAGGGGAGTCGGAGCTTTCTTT. Encoded protein: CASNDRGVGAFF.

The chain recombines TRBV25-1 with TRBJ2-7; TRBD2 aligns across 11 bases. Germline CDR1 is MGHDK and CDR2 is SYGVNS. With 4 bases clipped from V and 2 bases from J, the junction kept 10 bases outside the gene matches. The CDR3 loop spans 17 amino acids. CDR3 sequence: CASSVKGTSGNPYEQYF. CDR3 bases: TGTGCCAGCAGTGTAAAAGGGACTAGCGGCAACCCCTACGAGCAGTACTTC.

V and J are TRBV9 and TRBJ2-1; TRBD2 is a possible D gene (5 bases). The CDR3 has 15 amino acids. Trimming removed 1 base from V and 8 bases from J, with 16 bases in between. Germline V gene lookup returns CDR1 SGDLS and CDR2 YYNGEE. CDR3 sequence reads: CASSVKGVLRDEQFF. The DNA of the CDR3 is TGTGCCAGCAGCGTAAAGGGAGTCCTGCGGGATGAGCAGTTCTTC.

This clonotype appeared many times. The chain uses TRBV28 and TRBJ2-3, with D unclear. Germline CDR1 is MDHEN and CDR2 is SYDVKM. V lost 6 bases to trimming and J lost 0 bases, with 7 bases between them. The CDR3 has 13 amino acids. The CDR3 spells CASSPTSTDTQYF. CDR3 bases: TGTGCCAGCAGCCCAACTAGCACAGATACGCAGTATTTT.

The chain employs TRBV20-1 and TRBJ1-1, with D possibly TRBD1 on 5 matching bases. The ends were cut back, 3 bases at V and 0 bases at J, with 14 bases in the middle. The CDR3 loop spans 15 amino acids. Per the germline V gene, CDR1 is DFQATT and CDR2 is SNEGSKA (reference sequence). The CDR3 is CSARGPEDLNTEAFF. The CDR3 DNA reads as TGCAGTGCTAGGGGGCCGGAGGACTTGAACACTGAAGCTTTCTTT.

The rearrangement links TRBV12-3 or TRBV12-4 to TRBJ1-2; the match to TRBD1 covers 8 bases. This CDR3 is 12 amino acids long. The V segment lost 5 bases and the J segment 8 bases; nucleotides outside the gene matches: 4. DNA of the CDR3: TGTGCCAGCAGTATCCGGGACAGGGGCTACACCTTC. Translation gives CASSIRDRGYTF.

This clonotype was detected ten times or more. This chain joins TRBV20-1 and TRBJ2-3, with D hard to call. This CDR3 is 14 amino acids long. V was shortened by 4 bases and J by 4 bases, with 15 bases between the two germline ends. Germline V gene sequence: CDR1 DFQATT, CDR2 SNEGSKA (reference sequence). The CDR3 coding sequence is TGCAGTGCTACGACCGAGAAAGACCCAGATACGCAGTATTTT. Translating it yields CSATTEKDPDTQYF.

This clonotype showed up many times. V usage is TRBV5-1 and J usage is TRBJ2-7; 8 positions match TRBD1. The V gene end was trimmed by 2 bases and the J gene end by 5 bases; junction bases not matched to a gene: 6. Germline lookup yields CDR1 SGHRS and CDR2 YFSETQ. The CDR3 is 14 amino acids. The CDR3 sequence: CASSFDRGRNEQYF. The CDR3 coding sequence is TGCGCCAGCAGCTTCGACAGGGGTCGGAACGAGCAGTACTTC. The full variable domain, its missing parts supplied by reference TRBV5-1 and TRBJ2-7, is KAGVTQTPRYLIKTRGQQVTLSCSPISGHRSVSWYQQTPGQGLQFLFEYFSETQRNKGNFPGRFSGRQFSNSRSEMNVSTLELGDSALYLCASSFDRGRNEQYFGPGTRLTVT.

This clonotype was seen repeatedly, ten times or more. This chain's CDR3 is CSAHPAGPTDTQYF. Here the CDR3 DNA reads TGCAGTGCCCACCCTGCGGGGCCCACAGATACGCAGTATTTT. V and J are TRBV20-1 and TRBJ2-3, with a tentative D call TRBD2 (6 bases). CDR3 size: 14 residues. Germline V lookup: CDR1 DFQATT, CDR2 SNEGSKA (reference sequence). Trimming took 6 bases from V and 2 from J, leaving 15 bases between them.

V usage is TRBV6-5 and J usage is TRBJ1-2, with 7 positions matching TRBD1. This CDR3 is 14 amino acids long. The J segment lost 4 bases and the V segment lost 0 bases, leaving 2 bases of the junction unmatched. Looked up from germline, CDR1 is MNHEY and CDR2 is SVGAGI. Here the CDR3 reads CASSYSTGFYGYTF. The CDR3 DNA follows: TGTGCCAGCAGTTACTCGACAGGGTTCTATGGCTACACCTTC.

This clonotype showed up many times. This chain links TRBV6-1 with TRBJ1-1, with D tentatively TRBD1 (5 bases). CDR1 is MNHNS and CDR2 is SASEGT in the germline V gene. The CDR3 is 13 amino acids. V shed 5 bases and J shed 1 base, with 8 bases lying between them. The CDR3 loop reads CASSLTENTEAFF. The CDR3 bases are TGTGCCAGCAGTCTGACAGAGAACACTGAAGCTTTCTTT.

The chain uses TRBV5-8 and TRBJ2-1; maybe TRBD1 (6 bases). Trimming took 1 base from V and 5 from J, leaving 19 bases between them. This CDR3 has 17 residues. Germline values: CDR1 SGHTS, CDR2 YDEGEE. The CDR3 DNA reads as TGTGCCAGCAGCTTGAATTTACGTCGGACAGCCGACAATGAGCAGTTCTTC. Translating gives CASSLNLRRTADNEQFF. Full variable domain (remainder filled in from reference TRBV5-8 and TRBJ2-1): EAGVTQSPTHLIKTRGQQATLRCSPISGHTSVYWYQQALGLGLQFLLWYDEGEERNRGNFPPRFSGRQFPNYSSELNVNALELEDSALYLCASSLNLRRTADNEQFFGPGTRLTVL.

The V gene is TRBV9, the J gene TRBJ2-3; D is possibly TRBD2 (5 bases). Germline loops: CDR1 SGDLS, CDR2 YYNGEE. V was clipped by 0 bases and J by 0 bases, with 8 bases between them. The CDR3 runs 15 residues. As DNA, the CDR3 is TGTGCCAGCAGCGTAGGACGCGGGAGCACAGATACGCAGTATTTT. Translated: CASSVGRGSTDTQYF.

The V call is TRBV19, the J call TRBJ1-2; the D is unclear. The CDR3 consists of 14 residues. The V gene's germline CDR1 is LNHDA and CDR2 SQIVND (reference sequence). Trimming stripped 9 bases from V and 0 bases from J, with 14 bases between. The CDR3 is CASARDKSNYGYTF. CDR3 nucleotides: TGTGCCAGCGCCCGAGACAAGTCTAACTATGGCTACACCTTC.